This TCR beta chain emerged from a study of graft-versus-host responses after intestinal transplantation. The repertoire was sequenced with immunoSEQ multiplex PCR; TCRdb's copy has only in-frame clones and lacks some. The sample contains 90,000 to 95,000 clones, approximately 90% of which appear only once. CDR1 SEHNR and CDR2 FQNEAQ come from the germline V gene (reference sequence). V dropped 3 bases and J dropped 0 bases, with 9 bases sitting between them. This CDR3 is 15 amino acids long. To note about this clone: No antigen is known for it.

The chain carries TRBV7-9 and TRBJ1-3; D ambiguous. The receptor's source is a human donor who received an intestinal transplant. The sample in question was unstimulated CD8+ T cells sorted from spleen or lymph node cells, obtained before intestinal transplant. This CDR3 reads CASSLGRYSGNTIYF. The CDR3 DNA reads as TGTGCCAGCAGCTTGGGAAGATACTCTGGAAACACCATATATTTT.